This T cell receptor (beta chain) was captured by sequencing in a study of vaccination effects on CD4 cells after COVID-19. Study-wide points: The study found that only 1 of 255 vaccine-induced clones from healthy vaccinees cross-reacted with common cold coronaviruses.

About this clone itself: Antigen specificity is unknown.

Peptide-pool stimulation followed by sequencing identified expanded antigen-specific CD4+ clonotypes in the ViraFEST assay. Following culture for under 12 days, CD4+ T cells were isolated. According to the study, vaccine recipients showed no prior SARS-CoV-2 infection and negative nucleocapsid antibodies. In culture with 9.5 to 10 IU/ml IL-2 and roughly 10 ug/ml peptides, PBMC were grown at 1.5 million to 2 million per well. IL-2 medium took the place of half the medium on both days 3 and 7. Some clones are missing from TCRdb's copy, which holds only in-frame ones; the method was immunoSEQ multiplex PCR. This sample carries 78,000 or so clones, 78% of them seen once, and the ten largest clones take 8% to 11%. Here the sequenced sample was CD4+ T cells from PBMCs cultured with SARS-CoV-2 spike peptides, taken before COVID-19 vaccination. The sequence was collected from a human donor who received a COVID-19 vaccine.

The CDR3: CSVEGGLAGGRDEQFF. The CDR3 bases are TGCAGCGTTGAAGGAGGACTAGCGGGGGGGAGGGATGAGCAGTTCTTC. This rearrangement joins TRBV29-1 to TRBJ2-1; TRBD2 agrees at 15 bases. V lost 1 base to trimming and J lost 8 bases; unmatched junction nucleotides: 6. The CDR3 spans 16 residues. CDR1 and CDR2 from the germline V gene are SQVTM and ANQGSEA.